Listed below are T cell receptor beta chains from one sample, sequenced in a study of T-cell memory formation after mild COVID-19. TCRdb independently ran MiXCR on the 5' RACE reads; one entry per CDR3 protein. The sample has about 130,000 distinct CDR3 sequences, roughly 6% seen once. The sequenced sample was PBMCs or a T cell subset sorted from them (not recorded which). Source of these receptors: an adult woman who had mild COVID-19 (a few samples of this study predate the infection). Cell type and time point are not known. CDR3s include the opening cysteine and the closing phenylalanine or tryptophan. Each record gives: clone size, J gene, V gene, CDR3 length, D gene, CDR3 protein, CDR3 DNA. D genes are given only for firm matches. Expanded clones get a size class; other rows say once, few or many, or leave the size out.

- | TRBJ2-7 | TRBV2 | 14 | TRBD2 | CASTRQGSGYEQYF | TGTGCCAGCACCCGGCAGGGTAGCGGGTACGAGCAGTACTTC
few | TRBJ2-1 | TRBV7-9 | 14 | - | CASSLDSVYNEQFF | TGTGCCAGCAGCTTAGACAGTGTTTACAATGAGCAGTTCTTC
- | TRBJ2-1 | TRBV3-1 | 14 | - | CASSQDWGDNEQFF | TGTGCCAGCAGCCAAGACTGGGGAGACAATGAGCAGTTCTTC
many | TRBJ2-1 | TRBV20-1 | 17 | TRBD2 | CSAMTSGRADRRNEQFF | TGCAGTGCTATGACTAGCGGGAGGGCTGATCGGAGGAATGAGCAGTTCTTC
few | TRBJ2-7 | TRBV7-6 | 14 | - | CASSLAGHTYEQYF | TGTGCCAGCAGCTTAGCGGGACATACCTACGAGCAGTACTTC
- | TRBJ2-2 | TRBV12-3/TRBV12-4 | 13 | - | CASSFTGAGELFF | TGTGCCAGCAGTTTTACGGGTGCCGGGGAGCTGTTTTTT
- | TRBJ2-5 | TRBV24-1 | 15 | - | CATSDLGASEETQYF | TGTGCCACCAGTGATTTGGGGGCTAGCGAAGAGACCCAGTACTTC
many | TRBJ2-7 | TRBV12-3/TRBV12-4 | 14 | TRBD1 | CASSRQGSSYEQYF | TGTGCCAGCAGTCGACAGGGATCTTCCTACGAGCAGTACTTC
- | TRBJ2-3 | TRBV10-3 | 17 | TRBD2 | CAISATSGRDLADTQYF | TGTGCCATCAGTGCAACTAGCGGGAGGGATTTGGCGGATACGCAGTATTTT
few | TRBJ2-3 | TRBV2 | 16 | TRBD2 | CASSENYRGGPDTQYF | TGTGCCAGCAGTGAAAACTATCGGGGGGGACCAGATACGCAGTATTTT
few | TRBJ1-2 | TRBV7-2 | 15 | - | CASSSSVAVTYGYTF | TGTGCCAGCAGCTCCTCTGTGGCGGTCACCTATGGCTACACCTTC
- | TRBJ2-3 | TRBV24-1 | 16 | - | CATSAYVAVDTDTQYF | TGTGCCACCAGTGCCTACGTCGCTGTGGACACAGATACGCAGTATTTT
many | TRBJ2-5 | TRBV4-2 | 13 | - | CASSQIGKETQYF | TGTGCCAGCAGCCAAATAGGGAAAGAGACCCAGTACTTC
few | TRBJ2-1 | TRBV27 | 15 | - | CASSPPWSGYNEQFF | TGTGCCAGCAGTCCACCGTGGTCGGGGTACAATGAGCAGTTCTTC
- | TRBJ2-1 | TRBV10-3 | 14 | TRBD2 | CAISTSGSNNEQFF | TGTGCCATCAGTACTAGCGGGAGTAACAATGAGCAGTTCTTC
many | TRBJ1-1 | TRBV29-1 | 15 | - | CSVEGGLGGGTEAFF | TGCAGCGTTGAAGGGGGTCTTGGAGGGGGCACTGAAGCTTTCTTT
few | TRBJ1-4 | TRBV5-1 | 15 | - | CASSLAAQGGEKLFF | TGCGCCAGCAGCTTGGCCGCACAGGGTGGCGAAAAACTGTTTTTT
- | TRBJ2-7 | TRBV6-2/TRBV6-3 | 13 | TRBD2 | CASKRGSGNEQYF | TGTGCCAGCAAGCGCGGGAGTGGCAACGAGCAGTACTTC
few | TRBJ2-3 | TRBV7-9 | 16 | TRBD2 | CASSQIAGVRTDTQYF | TGTGCCAGCAGCCAAATAGCGGGAGTACGCACAGATACGCAGTATTTT
few | TRBJ2-1 | TRBV9 | 13 | - | CASSLDSHNEQFF | TGTGCCAGCAGCTTGGACAGTCACAATGAGCAGTTCTTC
- | TRBJ2-7 | TRBV18 | 16 | - | CASSPAGTSTTYEQYF | TGTGCCAGCTCACCAGCCGGGACATCGACAACCTACGAGCAGTACTTC
- | TRBJ1-4 | TRBV5-1 | 16 | TRBD1 | CASSPRQGATNEKLFF | TGCGCCAGCAGCCCCAGACAGGGCGCAACTAATGAAAAACTGTTTTTT
- | TRBJ1-2 | TRBV4-1 | 13 | TRBD1 | CASSQGQGYGYTF | TGCGCCAGCAGCCAGGGACAGGGGTATGGCTACACCTTC
- | TRBJ2-7 | TRBV3-1 | 14 | - | CASSPRTDSYEQYF | TGTGCCAGCAGCCCACGGACAGATTCCTACGAGCAGTACTTC
few | TRBJ1-6 | TRBV18 | 14 | - | CASSPPTNYSPLHF | TGTGCCAGCTCACCACCCACCAATTATTCACCCCTCCACTTT
few | TRBJ2-7 | TRBV6-5 | 16 | TRBD2 | CASSSRLAGGPHEQYF | TGTGCCAGCAGTTCCAGACTAGCGGGAGGGCCCCACGAGCAGTACTTC
- | TRBJ2-3 | TRBV5-1 | 15 | - | CASSLAAKASDTQYF | TGCGCCAGCAGCTTGGCCGCGAAGGCCTCAGATACGCAGTATTTT
many | TRBJ2-1 | TRBV4-1 | 17 | TRBD2 | CASSRGLAGGTGNEQFF | TGCGCCAGCAGCCGCGGACTAGCGGGGGGGACGGGCAATGAGCAGTTCTTC
- | TRBJ2-1 | TRBV27 | 16 | TRBD2 | CASSSRAGGPLNEQFF | TGTGCCAGCAGTTCGCGAGCGGGAGGGCCACTCAATGAGCAGTTCTTC
few | TRBJ2-7 | TRBV12-3/TRBV12-4 | 11 | - | CASTGVGEQYF | TGTGCCAGCACCGGGGTTGGCGAGCAGTACTTC
- | TRBJ1-6 | TRBV7-2 | 16 | - | CASSLQARSYNSPLHF | TGTGCCAGCAGCTTACAGGCCCGCTCCTATAATTCACCCCTCCACTTT
few | TRBJ1-1 | TRBV2 | 15 | - | CASSVPATVNTEAFF | TGTGCCAGCAGTGTCCCTGCGACAGTGAACACTGAAGCTTTCTTT
few | TRBJ2-7 | TRBV27 | 14 | TRBD2 | CASSPGLGYIEQYF | TGTGCCAGCAGCCCGGGACTAGGTTATATCGAGCAGTACTTC
many | TRBJ2-2 | TRBV5-5 | 14 | - | CASTPRGNTGELFF | TGTGCCAGCACCCCTAGGGGGAACACCGGGGAGCTGTTTTTT
many | TRBJ1-5 | TRBV29-1 | 13 | - | CSVGGGRDQPQHF | TGCAGCGTGGGGGGGGGCCGAGATCAGCCCCAGCATTTT
few | TRBJ2-2 | TRBV7-2 | 15 | TRBD2 | CASSPGTSGPGELFF | TGTGCCAGCAGCCCGGGGACTAGCGGCCCCGGGGAGCTGTTTTTT
- | TRBJ2-3 | TRBV29-1 | 13 | - | CSVEGGSTDTQYF | TGCAGCGTTGAAGGAGGTAGCACAGATACGCAGTATTTT
few | TRBJ2-1 | TRBV5-1 | 17 | TRBD2 | CASSARTSGSLVHEQFF | TGCGCCAGCAGCGCCCGGACTAGCGGGAGTCTTGTACATGAGCAGTTCTTC
- | TRBJ1-6 | TRBV5-4 | 18 | - | CASSLVPSPEVSGSPLHF | TGTGCCAGCAGCTTGGTTCCCTCTCCGGAAGTATCCGGTTCACCCCTCCACTTT
- | TRBJ2-7 | TRBV6-2/TRBV6-3 | 13 | - | CAAQRSYSYEQYF | TGTGCCGCCCAGCGGTCCTACTCCTACGAGCAGTACTTC